The 13 T cell receptor beta chains given below trace back to one sample, sequenced in a study of identical twins (dated by TCRdb to 2016 to 2017). Library preparation was by 5' RACE. Sequenced on an Illumina HiSeq 2000. TCRdb applied fastp at Q25 and MiXCR to the public reads, then kept only in-frame beta chains. For every CDR3 protein sequence, its rows merge into one entry that carries the most common genes and DNA. Counted in this sample were around 650,000 distinct CDR3 sequences; roughly 7.1% of them appeared once. The ten largest make up 1.5% to 2% of the sample. The same sample was also used in a study of yellow fever vaccine responses in identical twins.

The sequencing input was PBMCs. The source is a woman aged 18-29 years in good health.

This chain connects TRBV20-1 to TRBJ2-6; 7 bases line up with TRBD2. Germline V gives CDR1 DFQATT, CDR2 SNEGSKA (reference sequence). J lost 2 bases, V lost 2 bases, and 3 bases had no gene match. This CDR3 contains 15 residues. The chain's CDR3 is CSARYGGTGANVLTF. The DNA for the CDR3 is TGCAGTGCTAGATACGGGGGGACTGGGGCCAACGTCCTGACTTTC.

This clonotype was counted at least ten times. The chain couples TRBV12-3 or TRBV12-4 to TRBJ1-2, with D maybe TRBD1 (5 bases). V lost 1 base and J lost 8, with 14 bases in between. The CDR3 covers 14 residues. The CDR3 bases are TGTGCCAGCAGTTTAGTTGGCCGAGAGGGGGGCTACACCTTC. This sequence encodes CASSLVGREGGYTF.

This clonotype was seen a few times. V gene TRBV6-1 combines with J gene TRBJ2-5; 12 bases align to TRBD2. Germline CDR1 reads MNHNS; CDR2 reads SASEGT. The V and J ends lost 7 bases and 5 bases, in that order; junction bases with no gene match: 8. CDR3 length equals 15 residues. The CDR3 protein is CASTKTSGGGETQYF. The CDR3 DNA follows: TGTGCCAGCACCAAGACTAGCGGGGGCGGGGAGACCCAGTACTTC.

V is TRBV2 and J is TRBJ2-1, with D possibly being TRBD2 (6 bases). Per germline, CDR1 SNHLY and CDR2 FYNNEI. This CDR3 has 17 amino acids. Trimming removed 8 bases at V and 7 bases at J, with 27 bases between. The CDR3: CASPGPLPGEDRNEQFF. The DNA of the CDR3 is TGTGCCAGCCCCGGTCCGCTGCCGGGAGAGGATAGGAATGAGCAGTTCTTC.

Only a few counts were recorded for this clonotype. This chain connects TRBV5-1 to TRBJ1-2; 7 positions match TRBD1. CDR3 length: 17 amino acids. Germline trimming cut 1 base from V and 3 bases from J; bases unmatched to any gene: 12. The germline gives CDR1 SGHRS, CDR2 YFSETQ. CDR3 DNA: TGCGCCAGCAGCTTGTCCCTCCGGGACAGACTCGACTATGGCTACACCTTC. It translates to CASSLSLRDRLDYGYTF.

This clonotype appeared a few times. The V call is TRBV20-1, the J call TRBJ2-1; 9 bases align to TRBD1. V dropped 6 bases and J dropped 3; count of bases not matched to a gene: 6. The CDR3 runs to 14 residues. From germline, CDR1 is DFQATT and CDR2 SNEGSKA (reference sequence). The CDR3 spells CSAPRTGDYNEQFF. In DNA form, the CDR3 reads TGCAGTGCACCTCGGACAGGGGACTACAATGAGCAGTTCTTC.

The sample holds a few counts of this clonotype. The V and J genes are TRBV6-1 and TRBJ1-1, with 7 bases aligning to TRBD1. CDR3 length: 15 residues. CDR1 MNHNS and CDR2 SASEGT come from the germline V gene. Germline trimming cut 4 bases from V and 5 bases from J; bases unmatched to any gene: 10. CDR3 region: CASSGYRGIGTEAFF. The DNA of the CDR3 is TGTGCCAGCAGTGGCTACAGGGGTATTGGGACTGAAGCTTTCTTT.

This clonotype was recorded at least ten times. As DNA, the CDR3 is TGTGCCAGCAGCCAAGATCGACTAGCGGGAGCGTGGGATGAGCAGTTCTTC. Its translation is CASSQDRLAGAWDEQFF. The rearrangement uses TRBV3-1 and TRBJ2-1; 12 bases match TRBD2. The CDR3 contains 17 residues. J lost 8 bases, V lost 0 bases, and 8 bases had no gene match. Germline CDR1 is LGHDT and CDR2 is YNNKEL (reference sequence).

The gene calls are TRBV7-2 and TRBJ2-3; tentatively, D is TRBD1 or TRBD2 (5 bases each). The length of the CDR3 is 15 residues. Trimming cost V 4 bases and J 3 bases, with 14 bases left between them. CDR1 and CDR2 (germline): SGHTA, FQGNSA. The CDR3 is CASSSDRLPTDTQYF. CDR3 coding DNA: TGTGCCAGCAGCTCCGACAGACTACCTACAGATACGCAGTATTTT.

The V and J genes are TRBV4-1 and TRBJ1-2; TRBD1 matches at 7 bases. Trimming removed 6 bases from V and 6 bases from J; junction bases left unmatched: 13. The CDR3 is made up of 15 amino acids. Germline V CDR1 and CDR2: MGHRA, YSYEKL. DNA for the CDR3: TGCGCCAGCAGTCCCAACAGGGGTCTCAGTGATGGCTACACCTTC. Translated, it gives CASSPNRGLSDGYTF.

The chain recombines TRBV5-5 with TRBJ2-3; D possibly uses TRBD1 or TRBD2 (6 bases each). Trimming shortened V by 5 bases and J by 2 bases, and 15 bases separated the two germline ends. There are 15 residues in the CDR3. Looked up from germline, CDR1 is SGHKS and CDR2 is YYEKEE (reference sequence). CDR3 amino acids: CASSFNGGPTDTQYF. CDR3 nucleotides: TGTGCCAGCAGTTTCAACGGGGGCCCCACAGATACGCAGTATTTT.

In its sample, this clonotype was seen many times. V gene TRBV7-9 combines with J gene TRBJ1-1; D not resolved. Germline CDR1 reads SEHNR; CDR2 reads FQNEAQ (reference sequence). V lost 1 base to trimming and J lost 4 bases, with 10 bases between them. The CDR3 sequence is 14 residues long. The chain's CDR3 is CASSLDFSVTEAFF. The CDR3 region has the DNA TGTGCCAGCAGCTTAGATTTTAGTGTCACTGAAGCTTTCTTT.

This rearrangement joins TRBV6-2 or TRBV6-3 to TRBJ2-7; TRBD1 matches at 9 bases. This CDR3 has 13 residues. Germline lookup yields CDR1 MNHEY and CDR2 SVGEGT. After removal of 6 bases from V and 5 bases from J, the junction contained 5 bases not matched to a gene. In DNA, the CDR3 is TGTGCCAGCAGCGGACAGGGGAACAACGAGCAGTACTTC. Translating gives CASSGQGNNEQYF.